The clone carrying this T cell receptor beta chain was seen many times. Per germline, CDR1 MNHEY and CDR2 SMNVEV (reference sequence). V lost 5 bases and J lost 2, with 10 bases in between. This CDR3 comprises 13 residues. This specimen belongs to a study of early T cells in non-severe SARS-CoV-2 infection. Study information: The input, bulk RNA from unsorted whole blood, was sequenced, and chains were unpaired.

TCRdb ran MiXCR on the 5' RACE reads and lists one entry per CDR3 protein. The sample includes about 26,000 distinct CDR3 sequences, about 4.2% of them seen just once. The sequenced material came from whole blood. This chain connects TRBV27 to TRBJ2-7; weak D call: TRBD2 (6 bases). The receptor was isolated from an adult who was a healthcare worker with PCR-confirmed SARS-CoV-2 infection or an uninfected control (not recorded which). CDR3 sequence: CASSPGGTYEQYF. The CDR3 DNA reads TGTGCCAGCAGTCCGGGCGGGACCTACGAGCAGTACTTC.